Many counts were recorded for the clone carrying this TCR beta chain. The sample belongs to a study of early T cells in non-severe SARS-CoV-2 infection. Each CDR3 protein gets one entry after TCRdb re-called the 5' RACE reads with MiXCR. This sample has fewer than 45,000 distinct CDR3 sequences; 5.8% occur once, and the top ten carry 7.6%. Germline trimming cut 2 bases from V and 6 bases from J; bases unmatched to any gene: 3. CDR3 length: 15 amino acids. Per germline, CDR1 MRHNA and CDR2 SNTAGT. Sequenced input: whole blood. The genes are TRBV6-4 and TRBJ2-1; 11 bases map to TRBD1. This receptor was obtained from an adult who was a healthcare worker with PCR-confirmed SARS-CoV-2 infection or an uninfected control (not recorded which). CDR3 amino acids: CASSDEDRGPNEQFF. The CDR3 nucleotides read TGTGCCAGCAGTGACGAGGACAGGGGGCCCAATGAGCAGTTCTTC.